What follows are 4 T cell receptor beta chains derived from one specimen sequenced in a study of CD8+CD57+ T cells in acquired aplastic anemia. Investigators profiled TCR beta VDJ and CDR3 from genomic DNA template. TCRdb reprocessed the reads with MiXCR, giving one entry per CDR3 protein. The table includes under 250,000 distinct CDR3 sequences, 60% to 80% detected once. All sequencing subjects had displayed CD8+CD57+ cell expansion on flow cytometry. Sequencing was performed on sorted CD4+, CD8+, or CD8+CD57+ T cells (not recorded which) from PBMCs. These receptors were collected from a human donor with aplastic anemia.

For this clonotype: The junction differs from germline at one of its ends, possibly a read error. J is TRBJ2-7 and V is TRBV20-1; unclear D gene. This CDR3 has 14 residues. CDR1 and CDR2 (germline): DFQATT, SNEGSKA (reference sequence). The CDR3 bases are TGCAGTGCTAGAGATTTTGGCACCTCCTACGAGCAGCACTTC. This sequence encodes CSARDFGTSYEQHF.

The chain is built from TRBV12-3 or TRBV12-4 and TRBJ1-2; D remains ambiguous. The ends were cut back, 5 bases at V and 4 bases at J, with 8 bases in the middle. The CDR3 is made up of 12 amino acids. The CDR3 DNA reads as TGTGCCAGCAGTCCTAGTCTCTATGGCTACACCTTC. It is translated as CASSPSLYGYTF.

The rearrangement joins TRBV18 to TRBJ2-1, with D possibly matching TRBD2 (5 bases). The CDR3 contains 13 residues. Germline CDR1 is KGHSH and CDR2 is LQKENI. V gave up 6 bases and J gave up 9 bases, with 15 bases separating them. DNA of the CDR3: TGTGCCAGCTCCCTCTACCTAGCAGCTGAGCAGTTCTTC. Translated: CASSLYLAAEQFF.

Only one count was recorded for this clonotype. V and J are TRBV5-1 and TRBJ2-7; D gene uncertain. The CDR3 covers 14 residues. Germline CDR1 is SGHRS and CDR2 is YFSETQ. V lost 0 bases and J lost 1, with 8 bases in between. The CDR3 reads CASSLEARSYEQYF. The CDR3 nucleotides are TGCGCCAGCAGCTTGGAGGCTCGATCCTACGAGCAGTACTTC.